The TCR beta chain described here comes from a study of graft-versus-host responses after intestinal transplantation. Study details: The transplants performed in recipients were multivisceral, liver-intestinal, or isolated intestinal.

Findings of the study overall: Among recipient marrow samples, GvH clones were found; some appeared first in ileum or blood.

The count of this clone is one. Antigen unknown. V lost 4 bases and J lost 3; bases outside the gene matches: 3. This CDR3 spans 13 amino acids. Germline lookup yields CDR1 MNHNS and CDR2 SASEGT. Generated by immunoSEQ multiplex PCR, the TCRdb table keeps only in-frame clones and is missing some. The sample records about 12,000 clones, around 82% being singletons. The origin of this receptor is a human patient who received an intestinal transplant, so some T cells may come from the graft donor. The rearrangement uses TRBV6-1 and TRBJ2-7, with TRBD1 identical over 7 bases. The source was PBMCs, collected around 130 days after transplant. CDR3: CASSGQGHYEQYF. DNA for the CDR3: TGTGCCAGCAGTGGACAGGGACACTACGAGCAGTACTTC.